The sequence of this TCR beta chain was determined in a study of blood T cell repertoires in COVID-19. About the study: Some COVID-19 samples were acute and others convalescent; all came from the United States, Italy and Spain. T cells, B-cell-depleted T cells, or PBMCs provided the cDNA or gDNA that served as material.

The CDR3 is 17 residues long. Germline V gene sequence: CDR1 SGHTA, CDR2 FQGNSA. J lost 2 bases, V lost 1 base, and 10 bases had no gene match. Per the study methods: Estimation of nucleated cell counts relied on the amplification of reference gene primers. The method was immunoSEQ multiplex PCR; TCRdb's version includes in-frame clones alone and lacks a portion of them. The D gene and trimming were derived from the DNA, and the V and J assignments and clone size from that table. The table has about 81,000 clones, around 90% seen once; the top ten hold about 7%. The clonotype originates from a man between 65 and 85 years old with acute or convalescent COVID-19. The chain uses TRBV7-2 and TRBJ2-7; 8 positions match TRBD1. The sample taken for sequencing was peripheral blood. The CDR3 DNA follows: TGTGCCAGCAGCTTAGGAGTACCGGGACAGGCCACCTACGAGCAGTACTTC. It translates to CASSLGVPGQATYEQYF. Combining the CDR3 with reference TRBV7-2 and TRBJ2-7 gives the whole variable domain GAGVSQSPSNKVTEKGKDVELRCDPISGHTALYWYRQSLGQGLEFLIYFQGNSAPDKSGLPSDRFSAERTGGSVSTLTIQRTQQEDSAVYLCASSLGVPGQATYEQYFGPGTRLTVT.